Listed below are T cell receptor beta chains from one sample, sequenced in a study of blood T cell repertoires in COVID-19. Generated by immunoSEQ multiplex PCR, the TCRdb table keeps only in-frame clones and is missing some. The repertoire consists of 100,000 or so clones, with roughly 92% occurring once and the leading ten covering around 5.7%. Sequencing was performed on peripheral blood. The receptors shown here come from a man between 70 and 80 years old with acute or convalescent COVID-19. CDR3s include the opening cysteine and the closing phenylalanine or tryptophan. A D gene is named only where the DNA matches it firmly. Clone size appears in some rows only: once, few, many, or a class for an expanded clone.

DNA: TGTGCCATCAGTGACCTCGGACTAGCGGGTGCCTCGAAGGACACCGGGGAGCTGTTTTTT
CDR3: CAISDLGLAGASKDTGELFF
J: TRBJ2-2
D: TRBD2
V: TRBV10-3
size: -

DNA: TGTGCCAGCAGTTTTCTAGGAGAAGAGCAGTACTTC
CDR3: CASSFLGEEQYF
J: TRBJ2-7
D: -
V: TRBV27
size: -

DNA: TGTGCCTGGAGCGACGGGACTAGCACGAATAATGAGCAGTTCTTC
CDR3: CAWSDGTSTNNEQFF
J: TRBJ2-1
D: TRBD2
V: TRBV30
size: -

DNA: TGCAGTGCTAGTCAGGGTTTAATCAGCTCTGGAAACACCATATATTTT
CDR3: CSASQGLISSGNTIYF
J: TRBJ1-3
D: -
V: TRBV20-1
size: -

DNA: TGTGCCAGCAGCCGACTACGTGGTTCCTCCCAGCCCCAGCATTTT
CDR3: CASSRLRGSSQPQHF
J: TRBJ1-5
D: -
V: TRBV6-2/TRBV6-3
size: -

DNA: TGTGCCACCAGTGATTTACGGACTTCCTACAATGAGCAGTTCTTC
CDR3: CATSDLRTSYNEQFF
J: TRBJ2-1
D: -
V: TRBV24-1
size: -

DNA: TGTGCCAGCAGCCGATTAGGACTAGCCGCTTCCTCCGAGACCCAGTACTTC
CDR3: CASSRLGLAASSETQYF
J: TRBJ2-5
D: TRBD2
V: TRBV3-1/TRBV3-2
size: -

DNA: TGTGCCAGCAACCAACGAGGGGGATTCCAAGAGACCCAGTACTTC
CDR3: CASNQRGGFQETQYF
J: TRBJ2-5
D: -
V: TRBV5-4
size: -

DNA: TGTGCCAGCAGGGGTAACAGGGTTTTGAACACTGAAGCTTTCTTT
CDR3: CASRGNRVLNTEAFF
J: TRBJ1-1
D: -
V: TRBV28
size: -

DNA: TGTGCCAGCAGCCCTCCGACAGGGGTGTACGGAAACACCATATATTTT
CDR3: CASSPPTGVYGNTIYF
J: TRBJ1-3
D: TRBD1
V: TRBV7-9
size: -

DNA: TGCGCCAGCAGCCCCGATGCGGGGGCCTACACAGATACGCAGTATTTT
CDR3: CASSPDAGAYTDTQYF
J: TRBJ2-3
D: -
V: TRBV4-1
size: -

DNA: TGTGCCAGCAGCCACGGACAGGGGGGCACAGATACGCAGTATTTT
CDR3: CASSHGQGGTDTQYF
J: TRBJ2-3
D: TRBD1
V: TRBV5-8
size: -

DNA: TGCGCCAGCAGCCAAGTCGGAGGATCCTATAATTCACCCCTCCACTTT
CDR3: CASSQVGGSYNSPLHF
J: TRBJ1-6
D: -
V: TRBV4-1
size: -

DNA: TGTGCCAGCTCACCCGAGACAGTCACTGAAGCTTTCTTT
CDR3: CASSPETVTEAFF
J: TRBJ1-1
D: -
V: TRBV18
size: -

DNA: TGTGCCAGTAGTTGGATCGACAGGTTAGGCGAAAAACTGTTTTTT
CDR3: CASSWIDRLGEKLFF
J: TRBJ1-4
D: -
V: TRBV19
size: -

DNA: TGCGCCAGCAGCGTGGGACAGCGCTACTATGGCTACACCTTC
CDR3: CASSVGQRYYGYTF
J: TRBJ1-2
D: TRBD1
V: TRBV5-1
size: -

DNA: TGTGCCAGCAGCTTAACAGGGGAGGCGAACACTGAAGCTTTCTTT
CDR3: CASSLTGEANTEAFF
J: TRBJ1-1
D: TRBD1
V: TRBV5-4
size: -

DNA: TGTGCCAGCAGTGTCCCGGGACAGGGATCGGCTGGCTACACCTTC
CDR3: CASSVPGQGSAGYTF
J: TRBJ1-2
D: TRBD1
V: TRBV6-2/TRBV6-3
size: -

DNA: TGTGCCAGCAGCCAAGGGGCGGACTATGTCGAAAAACTGTTTTTT
CDR3: CASSQGADYVEKLFF
J: TRBJ1-4
D: -
V: TRBV3-1/TRBV3-2
size: once

DNA: TGTGCCAGCAGTTACTCCGGGATGTACATTCAGTACTTC
CDR3: CASSYSGMYIQYF
J: TRBJ2-4
D: -
V: TRBV6-2/TRBV6-3
size: -

DNA: TGTGCCAGCAGCACAACCGTTATGAACACTGAAGCTTTCTTT
CDR3: CASSTTVMNTEAFF
J: TRBJ1-1
D: -
V: TRBV11-3
size: -

DNA: TGCAGCGTTGTTAAAAACCAAGAGACCCAGTACTTC
CDR3: CSVVKNQETQYF
J: TRBJ2-5
D: -
V: TRBV29-1
size: -

DNA: TGTGCCAGCTCACCAAGGACAGGGAACAATTCACCCCTCCACTTT
CDR3: CASSPRTGNNSPLHF
J: TRBJ1-6
D: TRBD1
V: TRBV18
size: -

DNA: TGTGCCAGCAGCCCGGGAGGGAGGGATCAGCCCCAGCATTTT
CDR3: CASSPGGRDQPQHF
J: TRBJ1-5
D: -
V: TRBV5-6
size: -

DNA: TGTGCCAGCAGCTTAAGGAGGTCAGGCAGCAGCTACGAGCAGTACTTC
CDR3: CASSLRRSGSSYEQYF
J: TRBJ2-7
D: -
V: TRBV13
size: -

DNA: TGTGCCAGCAGCCAACAAACCGGGGGGGTGGGAGCTTTCTTT
CDR3: CASSQQTGGVGAFF
J: TRBJ1-1
D: -
V: TRBV14
size: once

DNA: TGTGCCAGCAGTTACTCGTTGGCGGGGGGGGAGACCCAGTACTTC
CDR3: CASSYSLAGGETQYF
J: TRBJ2-5
D: TRBD2
V: TRBV6-6
size: -

DNA: TGTGCCAGCAGCGATGGACAGGGAGTCACCGGGGAGCTGTTTTTT
CDR3: CASSDGQGVTGELFF
J: TRBJ2-2
D: TRBD1
V: TRBV3-1/TRBV3-2
size: once

DNA: TGTGCCAGTGGGGGACAGGGGCCTACCTACGAGCAGTACTTC
CDR3: CASGGQGPTYEQYF
J: TRBJ2-7
D: TRBD1
V: TRBV19
size: -

DNA: TGTGCCAGCCGGGACAGAAGCAATCAGCCCCAGCATTTT
CDR3: CASRDRSNQPQHF
J: TRBJ1-5
D: TRBD1
V: TRBV6-5
size: -

DNA: TGTGCCAGCAGAAAGACCGCAGGGGTGGCAGCTTTCTTT
CDR3: CASRKTAGVAAFF
J: TRBJ1-1
D: -
V: TRBV6-6
size: -

DNA: TGTGCCAGCAGCTTGCCGCGGGAGTACCAAGAGACCCAGTACTTC
CDR3: CASSLPREYQETQYF
J: TRBJ2-5
D: TRBD2
V: TRBV13
size: -

DNA: TGCGCCAGCAGCCAAGGGATCGGACAGGGGAACTATGGCTACACCTTC
CDR3: CASSQGIGQGNYGYTF
J: TRBJ1-2
D: TRBD1
V: TRBV4-1
size: -

DNA: TGTGCCAGCACTGTAGCGGGAGGGTACAATGAGCAGTTCTTC
CDR3: CASTVAGGYNEQFF
J: TRBJ2-1
D: TRBD2
V: TRBV6-6
size: -

DNA: TGTGCCAGCAGCCCGGGGGACTATGGCTACACCTTC
CDR3: CASSPGDYGYTF
J: TRBJ1-2
D: -
V: TRBV11-2
size: -

DNA: TGTGCCAGCAGACAGACTAGCGGGAGTAAGTACGAGCAGTACTTC
CDR3: CASRQTSGSKYEQYF
J: TRBJ2-7
D: TRBD2
V: TRBV5-6
size: -

DNA: TGTGCCAGCAGTCCAGGGGGGCTCTATGGCTACACCTTC
CDR3: CASSPGGLYGYTF
J: TRBJ1-2
D: TRBD1
V: TRBV13
size: -